The 20 T cell receptor beta chains reported below all come from one sample, sequenced in a study of blood T cell repertoires in COVID-19. Here immunoSEQ multiplex PCR was the method, and the copy in TCRdb shows in-frame clones only, minus some. Here the sample spans roughly 150,000 clones, around 85% being singletons. The sample consisted of peripheral blood. The origin of the receptors is a woman between 65 and 79 years old with acute or convalescent COVID-19.

The V call is TRBV6-5, the J call TRBJ1-2, with 7 bases identical to TRBD1. The germline V gene encodes CDR1 MNHEY and CDR2 SVGAGI. The CDR3 sequence is 12 residues long. V trimming: 4 bases; J trimming: 8 bases; junction bases outside the gene matches: 4. The CDR3 spells CASSSQGDGYTF. CDR3 nucleotide sequence: TGTGCCAGCAGTTCTCAGGGGGACGGCTACACCTTC.

The genes are TRBV19 and TRBJ1-5; a possible D gene is TRBD1 (6 bases). Looked up from germline, CDR1 is LNHDA and CDR2 is SQIVND (reference sequence). Trimming cost V 4 bases and J 3 bases, with 13 bases left between them. The CDR3 is 15 residues long. DNA of the CDR3: TGTGCCAGTAGTAAACCTAGGACAGCCAATCAGCCCCAGCATTTT. It is translated as CASSKPRTANQPQHF.

J is TRBJ2-1 and V is TRBV11-3, with 8 positions matching TRBD2. This CDR3 spans 16 amino acids. The V gene end was trimmed by 5 bases and the J gene end by 9 bases; junction bases not matched to a gene: 15. Germline V gives CDR1 SGHNT, CDR2 YENEEA. CDR3 nucleotides: TGTGCCAGCAGCCACGGGGGGGCAAGATCATGGGGTGAGCAGTTCTTC. Protein product: CASSHGGARSWGEQFF.

The rearrangement joins TRBV7-2 to TRBJ1-5; TRBD1 matches at 9 bases. V gave up 5 bases and J gave up 6 bases; unmatched junction bases: 14. This CDR3 contains 17 residues. Germline V CDR1 and CDR2: SGHTA, FQGNSA. CDR3 residues: CASSPRQGGSFIQPQHF. CDR3 DNA sequence: TGTGCCAGCAGCCCAAGACAGGGGGGTTCGTTCATTCAGCCCCAGCATTTT.

The chain couples TRBV11-3 to TRBJ2-2, with D tentatively TRBD2 (6 bases). This CDR3 region has 16 residues. Germline lookup yields CDR1 SGHNT and CDR2 YENEEA. V was cut by 2 bases and J by 0 bases, with 10 bases left in between. CDR3 in DNA: TGTGCCAGCAGCTTACGCAGGACTACGAACACCGGGGAGCTGTTTTTT. Its protein product is CASSLRRTTNTGELFF.

The rearrangement joins TRBV6-5 to TRBJ2-5; TRBD2 agrees at 9 bases. The junction had 13 bases not matched to a gene; V was cut back by 4 bases and J by 7 bases. The germline V gene encodes CDR1 MNHEY and CDR2 SVGAGI. This CDR3 spans 16 amino acids. The CDR3 DNA is TGTGCCAGCAGTTCCGATTGGGGACTAGCCTCAGGGACCCAGTACTTC. Translation gives CASSSDWGLASGTQYF.

The chain carries TRBV14 and TRBJ1-6; the D is unclear. The CDR3 has 18 amino acids. The germline gives CDR1 SGHDN, CDR2 FVKESK. Trimming shortened V by 1 base and J by 1 base, and 14 bases separated the two germline ends. CDR3 coding DNA: TGTGCCAGCAGCCAAGTCTTGGGAGTCGGGTCCTATAATTCACCCCTCCACTTT. Translation: CASSQVLGVGSYNSPLHF.

The rearrangement uses TRBV4-1 and TRBJ2-5; weak D call: TRBD2 (7 bases). CDR1 is MGHRA, CDR2 YSYEKL, per germline. This CDR3 has 14 amino acids. The V gene lost 3 bases and the J gene lost 5 bases, with 13 bases spanning the gap. The CDR3 here is CASSHSKGGETQYF. The CDR3 DNA reads TGCGCCAGCAGCCACTCCAAGGGGGGGGAGACCCAGTACTTC.

This clone has a handful of counts. This sequence joins TRBV7-6 and TRBJ1-5; TRBD1 is a possible D gene (6 bases). V was trimmed by 5 bases and J by 5 bases, leaving 16 bases between them. CDR1 and CDR2 from the germline V gene are SGHVS and FNYEAQ. The CDR3 runs 15 residues. For the CDR3, the DNA is TGTGCCAGCAGCCCAGGGGCAGGACGAGATCAGCCCCAGCATTTT. Residues: CASSPGAGRDQPQHF. The full variable domain, rest sourced from reference TRBV7-6 and TRBJ1-5, is GAGVSQSPRYKVTKRGQDVALRCDPISGHVSLYWYRQALGQGPEFLTYFNYEAQQDKSGLPNDRFSAERPEGSISTLTIQRTEQRDSAMYRCASSPGAGRDQPQHFGDGTRLSIL.

This chain links TRBV25-1 with TRBJ2-1; 8 bases align to TRBD2. CDR1 and CDR2 from the germline V gene are MGHDK and SYGVNS. Trimming cost V 1 base and J 0 bases; bases outside gene matches: 2. The CDR3 contains 16 residues. DNA of the CDR3: TGTGCCAGCAGTGAATTGGGGACTAGCTCCTACAATGAGCAGTTCTTC. The encoded protein is CASSELGTSSYNEQFF.

This chain connects TRBV9 to TRBJ2-4; 9 bases fit TRBD1. Trimming removed 4 bases from V and 8 bases from J; junction bases left unmatched: 7. CDR1 and CDR2 (germline): SGDLS, YYNGEE. The CDR3 is made up of 14 amino acids. CDR3 DNA sequence: TGTGCCAGCAGCCCAGGACAGGGGTGGGACATTCAGTACTTC. Protein sequence: CASSPGQGWDIQYF.

This chain links TRBV28 with TRBJ1-5; TRBD1 aligns across 7 bases. This CDR3 spans 14 amino acids. J lost 3 bases, V lost 6 bases, and 5 bases had no gene match. The V gene's germline CDR1 is MDHEN and CDR2 SYDVKM. CDR3 in DNA: TGTGCCAGCAGCCTAGGACAGGTCAATCAGCCCCAGCATTTT. Its protein product is CASSLGQVNQPQHF.

This clone was observed once. This sequence joins TRBV18 and TRBJ1-4; perhaps TRBD1 as D (5 bases). Germline V gene data show CDR1 as KGHSH and CDR2 as LQKENI. This CDR3 has 15 residues. V was pared by 1 base and J by 8 bases, with 14 bases between. The CDR3 DNA reads as TGTGCCAGCTCACCACGGGGAGGAGGGGACGAAAAACTGTTTTTT. Its translation: CASSPRGGGDEKLFF.

This clone was observed once. The rearrangement uses TRBV4-1 and TRBJ1-5, with 9 bases identical to TRBD1. V shed 3 bases, J shed 7 bases, and the junction held 7 bases outside the gene matches. From germline, CDR1 is MGHRA and CDR2 YSYEKL. This CDR3 has 15 residues. In nucleotides, the CDR3 is TGCGCCAGCAGCCAGGAAACAGGGGGCGGACAGCCCCAGCATTTT. This codes for CASSQETGGGQPQHF.

V usage is TRBV3-1 (or the pseudogene TRBV3-2) and J usage is TRBJ2-1; 11 bases are a match to TRBD2. The CDR3 has 16 amino acids. The germline CDR1 and CDR2 sequences are LGHDT and YNNKEL (reference sequence). Unmatched junction bases numbered 10, after V lost 3 bases and J lost 9 bases. CDR3 coding DNA: TGTGCCAGCAGCCAGGGTAGCGGGGGGGCCTTAGGTGAGCAGTTCTTC. It is translated as CASSQGSGGALGEQFF.

The chain joins TRBV4-3 to TRBJ1-2; D might be TRBD1 (5 bases). V gave up 0 bases and J gave up 0 bases, with 11 bases separating them. This CDR3 comprises 16 residues. Germline CDR1 and CDR2: LGHNA and YSLEER. The CDR3 loop is CASSQDRQNPNYGYTF. The CDR3 DNA is TGCGCCAGCAGCCAAGATCGACAGAATCCTAACTATGGCTACACCTTC.

The rearrangement uses TRBV10-3 and TRBJ1-5, with 12 nucleotides matching TRBD1. This CDR3 comprises 13 residues. Germline values: CDR1 ENHRY, CDR2 SYGVKD. V shed 8 bases, J shed 8 bases, and the junction held 4 bases outside the gene matches. CDR3 nucleotide sequence: TGTGCCATCTCGGGACAGGGGGCTGAGCCCCAGCATTTT. Amino acids: CAISGQGAEPQHF.

The chain joins TRBV25-1 to TRBJ1-1; D is undetermined. The CDR3 contains 14 residues. Germline loops: CDR1 MGHDK, CDR2 SYGVNS. V lost 3 bases, J lost 0 bases, and 8 bases lay in between. CDR3 coding DNA: TGTGCCAGCAGTGACCCCAGGATGAACACTGAAGCTTTCTTT. This sequence encodes CASSDPRMNTEAFF.

This clone was detected only a few times. The chain recombines TRBV4-2 with TRBJ1-2; D perhaps matches TRBD1 (6 bases). CDR1 LGHNA and CDR2 YNFKEQ come from the germline V gene. This CDR3 comprises 13 residues. Trimming stripped 6 bases from V and 8 bases from J, with 16 bases between. In DNA form, the CDR3 reads TGTGCCAGCAGGAACAGGGTCCCCCTAGGCTACACCTTC. Encoded protein: CASRNRVPLGYTF.

The chain is built from TRBV6-5 and TRBJ2-1, with a weak D call TRBD1 (6 bases). The CDR3 has 15 residues. Germline V gene sequence: CDR1 MNHEY, CDR2 SVGAGI. The ends were cut back, 3 bases at V and 6 bases at J, with 15 bases in the middle. The CDR3 region is CASSYYGDKRNEQFF. DNA of the CDR3: TGTGCCAGCAGTTATTATGGGGACAAACGCAATGAGCAGTTCTTC.